These 5 T cell receptor beta chains were sequenced from one sample in a study of blood T cell repertoires in COVID-19. Sequencing used immunoSEQ multiplex PCR; TCRdb keeps in-frame clones, though not all of them. The data hold roughly 8,600 clones, with approximately 88% observed a single time. The sample was peripheral blood. The receptors come from a human donor with active COVID-19. The donor label of this sample is uncertain.

J is TRBJ1-6 and V is TRBV7-8; TRBD1 aligns across 8 bases. The CDR3 contains 15 residues. V shed 1 base, J shed 6 bases, and the junction held 2 bases outside the gene matches. Germline V lookup: CDR1 SGHVS, CDR2 FQNEAQ. CDR3 nucleotides: TGTGCCAGCAGCTTAGGTCAGGGGGCTAATTCACCCCTCCACTTT. Translated, it gives CASSLGQGANSPLHF.

The chain carries TRBV6-5 and TRBJ2-1, with 11 bases identical to TRBD2. CDR1 is MNHEY, CDR2 SVGAGI, per germline. This CDR3 region has 16 residues. The V gene end was trimmed by 0 bases and the J gene end by 9 bases; junction bases not matched to a gene: 7. The CDR3 nucleotides are TGTGCCAGCAGTTACTCCCCACTAGCGGGAGTTCGTGAGCAGTTCTTC. It encodes CASSYSPLAGVREQFF.

The J gene is TRBJ1-5, the V gene TRBV28; D perhaps matches TRBD1 (5 bases). This CDR3 has 14 amino acids. Germline loops: CDR1 MDHEN, CDR2 SYDVKM. The germline V and J ends were trimmed by 6 bases and 6 bases, with 15 bases remaining between them. The CDR3 DNA reads TGTGCCAGCAGACCGGACGGGGGGGGTCAGCCCCAGCATTTT. Residues: CASRPDGGGQPQHF.

The chain employs TRBV19 and TRBJ2-2, with 7 positions matching TRBD2. Losses at the gene ends were 6 bases for V and 4 bases for J; bases not matched to a gene: 8. CDR1 is LNHDA and CDR2 is SQIVND in the germline V gene (reference sequence). CDR3 length: 15 amino acids. The CDR3 DNA is TGTGCCAGTAGCCGAACGGGACTATTCACCGGGGAGCTGTTTTTT. Encoded protein: CASSRTGLFTGELFF.

The V call is TRBV19, the J call TRBJ1-3; no definite D call. Trimming removed 5 bases from V and 4 bases from J, with 15 bases in between. Per the germline V gene, CDR1 is LNHDA and CDR2 is SQIVND (reference sequence). The CDR3 totals 15 residues. The CDR3 coding sequence is TGTGCCAGTAGTGTGACAAACCCCTCCGGAAACACCATATATTTT. Its translation: CASSVTNPSGNTIYF. Together with reference TRBV19 and TRBJ1-3, the CDR3 gives the full variable domain: DGGITQSPKYLFRKEGQNVTLSCEQNLNHDAMYWYRQDPGQGLRLIYYSQIVNDFQKGDIAEGYSVSREKKESFPLTVTSAQKNPTAFYLCASSVTNPSGNTIYFGEGSWLTVV.